Listed below are T cell receptor beta chains from one sample, sequenced in a study of blood T cell repertoires in COVID-19. Profiled with immunoSEQ multiplex PCR; TCRdb holds only in-frame clones, not every one. The sample records approximately 40,000 clones, nearly 90% being singletons. Sequenced sample: peripheral blood. The receptor set was obtained from a man in his 60s with COVID-19, enrolled during active disease. CDR3s include the opening cysteine and the closing phenylalanine or tryptophan. A D gene is named only where the DNA matches it firmly. Clone size is shown for a subset of rows, as once, few, many or a class of expanded clone.

TRBJ2-5	TRBV5-1	.	.	CASSSTTGGLQETQYF	TGCGCCAGCAGCTCCACGACTGGGGGCCTCCAAGAGACCCAGTACTTC
TRBJ1-1	TRBV5-6	.	.	CASSAPGGWEGDTEAFF	TGTGCCAGCAGCGCTCCCGGGGGGTGGGAAGGTGACACTGAAGCTTTCTTT
TRBJ2-6	TRBV5-4	.	.	CASSFPERASSGANVLTF	TGTGCCAGCAGCTTCCCCGAGAGAGCGAGCTCTGGGGCCAACGTCCTGACTTTC
TRBJ2-7	TRBV27	few	.	CASSWAGTRYEQYF	TGTGCCAGCAGTTGGGCTGGGACACGCTACGAGCAGTACTTC
TRBJ1-1	TRBV7-8	.	.	CASSLWGDTEAFF	TGTGCCAGCAGCTTGTGGGGGGATACTGAAGCTTTCTTT
TRBJ1-1	TRBV5-8	.	TRBD1	CASSLGQIDPMMNEAFF	TGTGCCAGCAGCCTGGGACAGATAGACCCAATGATGAATGAAGCTTTCTTT
TRBJ1-5	TRBV7-8	.	.	CASSLAAGNQPQHF	TGTGCCAGCAGCTTAGCGGCAGGCAATCAGCCCCAGCATTTT
TRBJ2-7	TRBV6-5	.	TRBD1	CASSPRDRGSYEQYF	TGTGCCAGCAGCCCGAGGGACAGGGGTTCCTACGAGCAGTACTTC
TRBJ1-2	TRBV4-3	.	.	CASSQGPGRGNGYTF	TGCGCCAGCAGCCAAGGTCCGGGGCGGGGGAATGGCTACACCTTC
TRBJ1-2	TRBV12-3/TRBV12-4	.	.	CASRADGLYGYTF	TGTGCCAGCAGGGCCGACGGACTCTATGGCTACACCTTC
TRBJ1-5	TRBV5-1	.	TRBD1	CADLARQGGSNQPQHF	TGCGCAGACCTGGCCCGACAGGGGGGTAGCAATCAGCCCCAGCATTTT
TRBJ1-4	TRBV9	once	.	CASSGLGRSEKLFF	TGTGCCAGCAGCGGACTAGGTAGGAGTGAAAAACTGTTTTTT